The sequence of this TCR beta chain was determined in a study of shared clonotypes between healthy human individuals. Germline V CDR1 and CDR2: SGHTS, YDEGEE. The CDR3 length is 16 residues. V dropped 2 bases and J dropped 3 bases, with 14 bases sitting between them. Sequencing was performed with immunoSEQ multiplex PCR; in TCRdb, only in-frame clones are kept and a portion is missing. Among about 1,800,000 clones listed, just under 95% were seen once. This clone occurred a few times. Positively selected for CCR7, the CD45RO-negative cells used as naive CD8 cells excluded terminally differentiated effector memory CD45RA+ cells.

This receptor was obtained from a man aged 18 to 30 in good health. This sequence joins TRBV5-8 and TRBJ1-4; tentatively, D is TRBD1 (6 bases). Sequenced: naive CD8+ T cells sorted from blood. CDR3 loop: CASSFSGGLANEKLFF. CDR3 sequence (DNA): TGTGCCAGCAGCTTCTCCGGGGGCCTAGCTAATGAAAAACTGTTTTTT.